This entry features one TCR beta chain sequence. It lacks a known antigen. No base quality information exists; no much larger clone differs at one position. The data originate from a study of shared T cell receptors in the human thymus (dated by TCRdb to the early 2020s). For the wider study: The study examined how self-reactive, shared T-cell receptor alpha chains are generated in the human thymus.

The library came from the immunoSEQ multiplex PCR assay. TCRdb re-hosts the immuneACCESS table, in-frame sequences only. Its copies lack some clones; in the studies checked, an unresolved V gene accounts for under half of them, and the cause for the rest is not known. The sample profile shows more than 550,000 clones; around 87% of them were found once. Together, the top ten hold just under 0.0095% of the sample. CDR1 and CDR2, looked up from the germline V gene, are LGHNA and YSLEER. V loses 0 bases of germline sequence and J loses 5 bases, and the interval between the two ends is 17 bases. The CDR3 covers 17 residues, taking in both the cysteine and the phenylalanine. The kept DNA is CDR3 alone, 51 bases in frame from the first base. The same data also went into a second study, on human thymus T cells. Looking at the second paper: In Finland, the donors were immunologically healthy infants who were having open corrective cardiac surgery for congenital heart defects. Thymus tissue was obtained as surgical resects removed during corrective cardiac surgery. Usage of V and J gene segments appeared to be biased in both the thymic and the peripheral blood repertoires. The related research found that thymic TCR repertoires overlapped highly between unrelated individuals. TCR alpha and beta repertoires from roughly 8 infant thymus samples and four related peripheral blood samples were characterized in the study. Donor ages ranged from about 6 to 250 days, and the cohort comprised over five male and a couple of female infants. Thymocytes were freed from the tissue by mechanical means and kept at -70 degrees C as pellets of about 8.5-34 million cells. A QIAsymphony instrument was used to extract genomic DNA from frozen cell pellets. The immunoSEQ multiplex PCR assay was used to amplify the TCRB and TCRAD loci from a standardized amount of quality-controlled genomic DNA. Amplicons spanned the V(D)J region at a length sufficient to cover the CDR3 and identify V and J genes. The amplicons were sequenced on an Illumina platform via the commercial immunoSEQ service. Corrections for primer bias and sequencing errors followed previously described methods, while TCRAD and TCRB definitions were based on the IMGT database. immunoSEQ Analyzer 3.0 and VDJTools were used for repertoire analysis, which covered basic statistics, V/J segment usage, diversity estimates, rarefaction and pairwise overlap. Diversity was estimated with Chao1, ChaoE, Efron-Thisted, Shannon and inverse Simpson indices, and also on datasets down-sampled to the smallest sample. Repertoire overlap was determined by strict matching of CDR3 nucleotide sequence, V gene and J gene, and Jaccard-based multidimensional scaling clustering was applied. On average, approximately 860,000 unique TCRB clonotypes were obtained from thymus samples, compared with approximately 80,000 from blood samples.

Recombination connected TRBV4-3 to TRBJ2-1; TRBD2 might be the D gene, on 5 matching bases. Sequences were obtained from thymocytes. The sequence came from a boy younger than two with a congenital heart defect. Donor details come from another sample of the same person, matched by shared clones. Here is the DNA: TGCGCCAGCAGCCAAGATTGGGAGCGAGTAGGTCACAATGAGCAGTTCTTC. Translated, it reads CASSQDWERVGHNEQFF.